The rows below give T cell receptor beta chains drawn from one sample of a study of T cell changes during pregnancy in multiple sclerosis. Profiled with immunoSEQ multiplex PCR; TCRdb holds only in-frame clones, not every one. The sample lists about 80,000 clones, under 95% occurring once. Sample: peripheral blood, taken before pregnancy. These receptors were obtained from a female donor with multiple sclerosis, enrolled in a pregnancy study. Both conserved end residues are part of each CDR3. The D gene is left open where the match is weak. Clone sizes are given selectively: once, few, many, or a class where the clone is expanded.

TRBJ2-7 | TRBV11-2 | . | . | CASSPPGLGAYEQYF | TGTGCCAGCAGCCCTCCGGGACTGGGAGCCTACGAGCAGTACTTC
TRBJ2-7 | TRBV29-1 | TRBD2 | . | CSVEVSGTGWQYF | TGCAGCGTTGAAGTTAGCGGGACGGGATGGCAGTACTTC
TRBJ2-5 | TRBV9 | . | . | CASSGDYQETQYF | TGTGCCAGCAGCGGGGACTACCAAGAGACCCAGTACTTC
TRBJ2-7 | TRBV28 | TRBD2 | . | CASSFTGGPAYEQYF | TGTGCCAGCAGTTTCACGGGAGGGCCGGCCTACGAGCAGTACTTC
TRBJ2-7 | TRBV7-8 | TRBD2 | once | CASSGTSGSYEQYF | TGTGCCAGCAGCGGGACTAGCGGGAGCTACGAGCAGTACTTC
TRBJ1-1 | TRBV7-7 | . | . | CASSLNAGSTEAFF | TGTGCTAGCAGCTTAAACGCAGGCTCCACTGAAGCTTTCTTT
TRBJ2-7 | TRBV7-9 | TRBD2 | . | CASRRGLAYEQYF | TGTGCCAGCAGGAGGGGACTAGCCTACGAGCAGTACTTC
TRBJ2-1 | TRBV7-9 | TRBD2 | . | CASSLVVGTTNEQFF | TGTGCCAGCAGCTTGGTCGTTGGGACTACAAATGAGCAGTTCTTC
TRBJ2-7 | TRBV6-1 | TRBD1 | few | CASSEVGTGGYEQYF | TGTGCCAGCAGTGAAGTTGGGACAGGGGGCTACGAGCAGTACTTC
TRBJ2-2 | TRBV5-1 | . | . | CASSFAGPDTGELFF | TGCGCCAGCAGTTTTGCTGGGCCGGACACCGGGGAGCTGTTTTTT
TRBJ1-2 | TRBV7-9 | . | . | CASSIASIVYGYTF | TGTGCCAGCAGCATCGCGTCAATAGTGTATGGCTACACCTTC